The following is a T cell receptor (beta chain) sequence with its context. The target antigen is unknown. Researchers reported that TCR beta cDNA libraries carried unique molecular identifiers. TCRdb itself ran the PCR reads through MiXCR, one entry per CDR3 protein. The sample consists of hundreds of thousands of distinct CDR3 sequences, around 40% of them appearing once. This sample was taken from a study of post-analysis software for immune sequencing data. On the study more broadly: The study covered relapsing-remitting, secondary progressive and progressive-relapsing courses of multiple sclerosis.

CDR1 and CDR2 from the germline V gene are DFQATT and SNEGSKA (reference sequence). The CDR3 is made up of 11 amino acids. Whole-study results and caveats: Samples from one preparation batch, clustered by F measure, grouped strongly together. Multiple sclerosis patients showed significantly lower normalized Chao1 diversity than controls did. Among 5 or 6 TRBV segments more frequent in patients than controls were TRBV5-6, TRBV5-1 and TRBV20-1.

This chain links TRBV20-1 with TRBJ2-7, with D tentatively TRBD1 (6 bases). The J call is in doubt because the DNA end fits TRBJ2-5 better. Sequenced material: blood. This receptor was taken from a girl aged 5-17 years with multiple sclerosis. DNA for the CDR3: TGCAGTGGAGGGACACGGGGGACCCAGTACTTC. It translates to CSGGTRGTQYF.